Listed below are T cell receptor beta chains from one sample, sequenced in a study of cytomegalovirus exposure and HLA in healthy donors. The data were produced by immunoSEQ multiplex PCR, yet TCRdb's version contains in-frame clones alone and is incomplete. Among over 100,000 clones listed, 78% were seen once. Material for sequencing was PBMCs. These receptors were taken from a woman younger than 45 in good health and CMV-seropositive. Both conserved end residues are trimmed from each CDR3. Each record gives: V gene, CDR3 length, CDR3 protein.

v_gene: TRBV9
len: 14
CDR3aa: ASSRGAGTSTDTQY

v_gene: TRBV5-5
len: 14
CDR3aa: ASSLEPSGGAETQY

v_gene: TRBV30
len: 13
CDR3aa: AWRYSIRQNSPLH

v_gene: TRBV5-4
len: 12
CDR3aa: ASTTGGFGYGYT

v_gene: TRBV7-9
len: 14
CDR3aa: ASSLSERQGLYGYT

v_gene: TRBV5-8
len: 15
CDR3aa: ASSKKMKTGSTDTQY

v_gene: TRBV18
len: 11
CDR3aa: ASSQLGLPEQY

v_gene: TRBV7-6
len: 12
CDR3aa: ASSPLADSYEQY

v_gene: TRBV13
len: 14
CDR3aa: ASSLPPAGGPGTQY

v_gene: TRBV6-1
len: 13
CDR3aa: ASSQGAQRGQPQH

v_gene: TRBV7-9
len: 13
CDR3aa: ASSWERGKWTEAF

v_gene: TRBV28
len: 16
CDR3aa: ASSLRSGGAADQETQY

v_gene: TRBV18
len: 14
CDR3aa: ASSPTSGISGNTIY

v_gene: TRBV4-2
len: 14
CDR3aa: ASSQDPWGPGETQY

v_gene: TRBV18
len: 14
CDR3aa: ASSEYRDPSSYEQY

v_gene: TRBV27
len: 13
CDR3aa: ASSLLAGAYNEQF

v_gene: TRBV6-5
len: 14
CDR3aa: ASSYPDSGGPRTQY

v_gene: TRBV12-5
len: 14
CDR3aa: ASGLATSLNTGELF

v_gene: TRBV7-9
len: 15
CDR3aa: ASSLAALVDRTYEQY

v_gene: TRBV27
len: 13
CDR3aa: ASSFQVLTTGELF

v_gene: TRBV6-1
len: 13
CDR3aa: ASTEDFTSYNEQF

v_gene: TRBV5-5
len: 13
CDR3aa: ASSLGTAPNYGYT

v_gene: TRBV7-9
len: 14
CDR3aa: ASSLDASGGGETQY

v_gene: TRBV29-1
len: 11
CDR3aa: SVVDRAGYGYT

v_gene: TRBV2
len: 11
CDR3aa: ASSVISSYEQY